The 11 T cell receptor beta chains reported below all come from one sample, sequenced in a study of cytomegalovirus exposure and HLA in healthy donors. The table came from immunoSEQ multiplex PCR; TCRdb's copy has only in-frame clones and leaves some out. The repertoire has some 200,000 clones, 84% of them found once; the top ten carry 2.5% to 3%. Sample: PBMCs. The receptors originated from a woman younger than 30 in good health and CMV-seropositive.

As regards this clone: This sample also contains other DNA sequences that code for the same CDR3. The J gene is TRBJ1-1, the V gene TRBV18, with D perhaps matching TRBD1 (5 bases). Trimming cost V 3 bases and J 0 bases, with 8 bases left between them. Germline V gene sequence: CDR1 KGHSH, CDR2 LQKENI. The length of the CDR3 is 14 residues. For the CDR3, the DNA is TGTGCCAGCTCACCGCAGGGTTTGAACACTGAAGCTTTCTTT. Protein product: CASSPQGLNTEAFF. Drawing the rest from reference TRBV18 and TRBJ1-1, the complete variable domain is NAGVMQNPRHLVRRRGQEARLRCSPMKGHSHVYWYRQLPEEGLKFMVYLQKENIIDESGMPKERFSAEFPKEGPSILRIQQVVRGDSAAYFCASSPQGLNTEAFFGQGTRLTVV.

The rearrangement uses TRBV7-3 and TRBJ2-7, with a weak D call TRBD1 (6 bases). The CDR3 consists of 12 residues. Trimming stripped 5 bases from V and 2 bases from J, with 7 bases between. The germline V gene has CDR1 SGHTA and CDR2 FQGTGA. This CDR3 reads CASSGGPYEQYF. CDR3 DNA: TGTGCCAGCAGCGGGGGCCCCTACGAGCAGTACTTC.

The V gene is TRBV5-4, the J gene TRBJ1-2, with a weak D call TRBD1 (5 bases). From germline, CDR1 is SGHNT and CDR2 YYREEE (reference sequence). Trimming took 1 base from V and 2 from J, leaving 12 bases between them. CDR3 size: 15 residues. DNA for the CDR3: TGTGCCAGCAGCTTGACAGGATGGGAAAACTATGGCTACACCTTC. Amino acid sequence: CASSLTGWENYGYTF.

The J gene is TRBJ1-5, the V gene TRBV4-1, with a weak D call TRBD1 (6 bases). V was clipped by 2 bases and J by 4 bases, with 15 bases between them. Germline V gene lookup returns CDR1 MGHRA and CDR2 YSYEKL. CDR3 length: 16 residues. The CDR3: CASSQPTAGVNQPQHF. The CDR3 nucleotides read TGCGCCAGCAGCCAACCAACAGCAGGGGTTAATCAGCCCCAGCATTTT.

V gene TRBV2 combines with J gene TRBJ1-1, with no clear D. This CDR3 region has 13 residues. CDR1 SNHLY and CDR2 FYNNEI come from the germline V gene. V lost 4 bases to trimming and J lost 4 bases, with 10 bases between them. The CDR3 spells CASSGGLGTEAFF. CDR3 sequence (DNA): TGTGCCAGCAGTGGAGGGCTGGGCACTGAAGCTTTCTTT.

The CDR3 region is CASSANRLGAFQETQYF. The CDR3 DNA follows: TGTGCCAGCAGCGCGAACCGGCTAGGGGCATTCCAAGAGACCCAGTACTTC. The chain combines TRBV2 with TRBJ2-5; maybe TRBD1 (5 bases). Germline V gene data show CDR1 as SNHLY and CDR2 as FYNNEI. This CDR3 region has 17 residues. Between the trimmed V and J ends, which lost 6 bases and 1 base, there was a span of 21 bases.

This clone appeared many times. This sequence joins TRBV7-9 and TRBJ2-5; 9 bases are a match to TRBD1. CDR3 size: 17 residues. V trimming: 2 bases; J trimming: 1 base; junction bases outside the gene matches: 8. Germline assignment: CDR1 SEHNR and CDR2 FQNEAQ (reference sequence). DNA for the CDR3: TGTGCCAGCAGCTTAAGAGGGGACAGGGCCTTCCAAGAGACCCAGTACTTC. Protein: CASSLRGDRAFQETQYF.

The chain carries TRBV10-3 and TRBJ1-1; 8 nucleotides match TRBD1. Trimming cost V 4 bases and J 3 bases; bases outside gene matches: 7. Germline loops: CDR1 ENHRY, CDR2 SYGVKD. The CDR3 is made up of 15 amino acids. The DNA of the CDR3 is TGTGCCATCAGTGGGACAGGGCGCCTGGACACTGAAGCTTTCTTT. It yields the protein CAISGTGRLDTEAFF.

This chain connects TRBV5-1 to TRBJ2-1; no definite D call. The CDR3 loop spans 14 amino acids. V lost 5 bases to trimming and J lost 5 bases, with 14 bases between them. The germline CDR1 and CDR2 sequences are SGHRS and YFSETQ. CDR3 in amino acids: CASRKLTSNNEQFF. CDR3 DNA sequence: TGCGCCAGCAGAAAGCTGACAAGTAACAATGAGCAGTTCTTC.

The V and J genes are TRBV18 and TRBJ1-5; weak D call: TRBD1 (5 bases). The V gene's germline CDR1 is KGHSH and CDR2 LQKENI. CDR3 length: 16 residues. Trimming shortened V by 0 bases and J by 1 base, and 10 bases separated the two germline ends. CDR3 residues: CASSPPSGISNQPQHF. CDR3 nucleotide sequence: TGTGCCAGCTCACCACCGTCAGGGATAAGCAATCAGCCCCAGCATTTT.

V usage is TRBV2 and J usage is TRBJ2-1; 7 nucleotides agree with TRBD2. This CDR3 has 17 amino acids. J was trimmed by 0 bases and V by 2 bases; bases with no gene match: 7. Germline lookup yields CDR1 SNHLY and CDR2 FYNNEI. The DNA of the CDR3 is TGTGCCAGCAGTGAATTCGGGGGGTCTAGCTCCTACAATGAGCAGTTCTTC. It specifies CASSEFGGSSSYNEQFF.